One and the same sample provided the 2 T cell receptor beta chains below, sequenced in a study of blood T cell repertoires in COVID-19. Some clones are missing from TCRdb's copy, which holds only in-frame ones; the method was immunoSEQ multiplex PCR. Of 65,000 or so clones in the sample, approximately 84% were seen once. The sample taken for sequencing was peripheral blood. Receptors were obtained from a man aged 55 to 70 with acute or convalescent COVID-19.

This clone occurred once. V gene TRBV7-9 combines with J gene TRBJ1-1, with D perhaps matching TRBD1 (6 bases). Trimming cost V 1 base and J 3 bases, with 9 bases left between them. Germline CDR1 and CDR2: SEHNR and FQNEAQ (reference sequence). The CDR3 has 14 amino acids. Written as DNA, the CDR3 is TGTGCCAGCAGCTTAGGAGGGGGGGACACTGAAGCTTTCTTT. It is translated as CASSLGGGDTEAFF.

The CDR3, as DNA: TGTGCCAGTAGTATTTGGTCAGGTAAAAATCAGCCCCAGCATTTT. Protein: CASSIWSGKNQPQHF. The J gene is TRBJ1-5, the V gene TRBV19, with no clear D. This CDR3 is built from 15 residues. The V and J ends lost 3 bases and 4 bases respectively, with 13 bases between them. Germline CDR1 and CDR2: LNHDA and SQIVND (reference sequence).